These T cell receptor beta chains were read from a single sample in a study of T cell responses to AZD1222 COVID-19 vaccine. The repertoire was sequenced with immunoSEQ multiplex PCR; TCRdb's copy has only in-frame clones and lacks some. The table has approximately 94,000 clones, 88% seen once. This specimen consisted of peripheral blood, obtained on day 0 of AZD1222 vaccination. The receptor source for this set is an adult in good health. The CDR3 runs from the conserved cysteine through the conserved F or W. Each record gives: D gene, V gene, clone size, J gene, CDR3 protein, CDR3 DNA. D genes are given only for firm matches. Only some rows state a clone size, as once, few, many or a class for expanded clones.

d_gene: TRBD1
v_gene: TRBV7-9
abundance: .
j_gene: TRBJ1-2
CDR3aa: CASSFGQGADDGYTF
CDR3nt: TGTGCCAGCAGCTTCGGCCAGGGGGCAGATGATGGCTACACCTTC

d_gene: TRBD2
v_gene: TRBV28
abundance: few
j_gene: TRBJ2-1
CDR3aa: CASAILVAGAQDNEQFF
CDR3nt: TGTGCCAGCGCTATTTTGGTAGCGGGAGCCCAGGACAATGAGCAGTTCTTC

d_gene: TRBD1
v_gene: TRBV18
abundance: .
j_gene: TRBJ1-1
CDR3aa: CASSPPGAGGRNTEAFF
CDR3nt: TGTGCCAGCTCACCACCGGGCGCAGGGGGACGGAACACTGAAGCTTTCTTT

d_gene: .
v_gene: TRBV18
abundance: .
j_gene: TRBJ2-3
CDR3aa: CASSLGRHVTDTQYF
CDR3nt: TGTGCCAGCTCACTGGGTCGGCACGTGACAGATACGCAGTATTTT

d_gene: .
v_gene: TRBV3-1/TRBV3-2
abundance: .
j_gene: TRBJ1-5
CDR3aa: CASRKTVWNQPQHF
CDR3nt: TGTGCCAGCAGAAAGACAGTTTGGAATCAGCCCCAGCATTTT

d_gene: .
v_gene: TRBV9
abundance: .
j_gene: TRBJ2-5
CDR3aa: CASSVGSGIETQYF
CDR3nt: TGTGCCAGCAGCGTAGGAAGTGGAATTGAGACCCAGTACTTC

d_gene: .
v_gene: TRBV6-5
abundance: .
j_gene: TRBJ2-1
CDR3aa: CASSSSGGVNNEQFF
CDR3nt: TGTGCCAGCAGTTCCTCCGGCGGAGTGAACAATGAGCAGTTCTTC

d_gene: .
v_gene: TRBV6-5
abundance: once
j_gene: TRBJ1-2
CDR3aa: CASTQNQEHYGYTF
CDR3nt: TGTGCCAGCACCCAAAATCAGGAGCACTATGGCTACACCTTC

d_gene: TRBD1
v_gene: TRBV5-1
abundance: .
j_gene: TRBJ1-1
CDR3aa: CASSLVRTGGLAEAFF
CDR3nt: TGCGCCAGCAGCTTGGTGCGGACAGGGGGTCTCGCTGAAGCTTTCTTT

d_gene: .
v_gene: TRBV18
abundance: .
j_gene: TRBJ1-3
CDR3aa: CASSPMQGNTIYF
CDR3nt: TGTGCCAGCTCACCAATGCAGGGCAACACCATATATTTT

d_gene: TRBD2
v_gene: TRBV6-5
abundance: .
j_gene: TRBJ2-7
CDR3aa: CASSYFGSGRSYEQYF
CDR3nt: TGTGCCAGCAGTTACTTCGGTAGCGGGAGGTCCTACGAGCAGTACTTC

d_gene: TRBD1
v_gene: TRBV28
abundance: .
j_gene: TRBJ1-5
CDR3aa: CASSRGGTGGPQHF
CDR3nt: TGTGCCAGCAGTCGGGGTGGGACAGGGGGGCCCCAGCATTTT

d_gene: TRBD2
v_gene: TRBV7-9
abundance: .
j_gene: TRBJ2-1
CDR3aa: CASSDGSLAGGSGEQFF
CDR3nt: TGTGCCAGCAGCGACGGGTCTCTAGCGGGAGGTTCGGGTGAGCAGTTCTTC

d_gene: .
v_gene: TRBV4-1
abundance: .
j_gene: TRBJ1-3
CDR3aa: CASSRVSGSGNTIYF
CDR3nt: TGCGCCAGCAGCCGAGTATCCGGCTCTGGAAACACCATATATTTT

d_gene: TRBD2
v_gene: TRBV4-3
abundance: .
j_gene: TRBJ2-3
CDR3aa: CASSQAGSGRNTDTQYF
CDR3nt: TGCGCCAGCAGCCAAGCCGGAAGCGGGAGGAACACAGATACGCAGTATTTT

d_gene: .
v_gene: TRBV7-2
abundance: .
j_gene: TRBJ1-2
CDR3aa: CASSLGVGTVGGYTF
CDR3nt: TGTGCCAGCAGCTTAGGGGTTGGCACAGTTGGTGGCTACACCTTC

d_gene: .
v_gene: TRBV5-1
abundance: .
j_gene: TRBJ1-2
CDR3aa: CASSLLLNYGYTF
CDR3nt: TGCGCCAGCAGCTTATTACTTAACTATGGCTACACCTTC

d_gene: .
v_gene: TRBV1
abundance: .
j_gene: TRBJ2-7
CDR3aa: CTSSQEKHSREQYF
CDR3nt: TGCACCAGCAGCCAAGAAAAGCATTCTCGGGAGCAGTACTTC

d_gene: .
v_gene: TRBV3-1/TRBV3-2
abundance: .
j_gene: TRBJ1-1
CDR3aa: CASSQEAGQLGAFF
CDR3nt: TGTGCCAGCAGCCAAGAAGCAGGGCAGTTGGGAGCTTTCTTT

d_gene: .
v_gene: TRBV3-1/TRBV3-2
abundance: .
j_gene: TRBJ2-7
CDR3aa: CASGRIGSYEQYF
CDR3nt: TGTGCCAGCGGCCGGATAGGGAGCTACGAGCAGTACTTC

d_gene: .
v_gene: TRBV7-9
abundance: .
j_gene: TRBJ2-7
CDR3aa: CASSPRAIFGGAYEQYF
CDR3nt: TGTGCCAGCAGCCCCCGAGCGATTTTCGGTGGCGCCTACGAGCAGTACTTC

d_gene: .
v_gene: TRBV5-5
abundance: .
j_gene: TRBJ1-4
CDR3aa: CASSLEGVPNSEKLFF
CDR3nt: TGTGCCAGCAGCTTGGAAGGGGTCCCCAACAGTGAAAAACTGTTTTTT

d_gene: .
v_gene: TRBV7-3
abundance: once
j_gene: TRBJ1-3
CDR3aa: CASSQTGIAGFYRDTIYF
CDR3nt: TGTGCCAGCAGCCAGACAGGTATAGCGGGCTTCTACCGGGACACCATATATTTT

d_gene: TRBD1
v_gene: TRBV28
abundance: once
j_gene: TRBJ1-2
CDR3aa: CASSRGTGYVYGYTF
CDR3nt: TGTGCCAGCAGTCGAGGGACAGGTTACGTCTATGGCTACACCTTC

d_gene: .
v_gene: TRBV25-1
abundance: .
j_gene: TRBJ1-2
CDR3aa: CASSPGGFLDYGYTF
CDR3nt: TGTGCCAGCAGTCCGGGGGGGTTCCTGGACTATGGCTACACCTTC

d_gene: .
v_gene: TRBV19
abundance: .
j_gene: TRBJ2-5
CDR3aa: CASSPPGKQETQYF
CDR3nt: TGTGCCAGTAGTCCGCCGGGAAAACAAGAGACCCAGTACTTC

d_gene: TRBD1
v_gene: TRBV18
abundance: .
j_gene: TRBJ2-7
CDR3aa: CASSPRTGGEQYF
CDR3nt: TGTGCCAGCTCACCACGTACAGGGGGCGAGCAGTACTTC

d_gene: .
v_gene: TRBV6-6
abundance: .
j_gene: TRBJ1-4
CDR3aa: CASSYSGGANEKLFF
CDR3nt: TGTGCCAGCAGTTATTCGGGAGGGGCCAATGAAAAACTGTTTTTT

d_gene: .
v_gene: TRBV28
abundance: .
j_gene: TRBJ1-5
CDR3aa: CASSPWGGSNQPQHF
CDR3nt: TGTGCCAGCAGCCCCTGGGGGGGTAGCAATCAGCCCCAGCATTTT

d_gene: TRBD1
v_gene: TRBV25-1
abundance: few
j_gene: TRBJ2-5
CDR3aa: CASSLDRAGYQETQYF
CDR3nt: TGTGCCAGCAGCCTGGACAGGGCCGGGTACCAAGAGACCCAGTACTTC

d_gene: TRBD2
v_gene: TRBV7-8
abundance: .
j_gene: TRBJ2-1
CDR3aa: CASSFEAGGVYNEQFF
CDR3nt: TGTGCCAGCAGCTTTGAAGCGGGAGGCGTCTACAATGAGCAGTTCTTC

d_gene: TRBD2
v_gene: TRBV6-2/TRBV6-3
abundance: .
j_gene: TRBJ2-3
CDR3aa: CASSQGLAGVSTDTQYF
CDR3nt: TGTGCCAGCAGCCAGGGACTAGCGGGAGTTAGCACAGATACGCAGTATTTT